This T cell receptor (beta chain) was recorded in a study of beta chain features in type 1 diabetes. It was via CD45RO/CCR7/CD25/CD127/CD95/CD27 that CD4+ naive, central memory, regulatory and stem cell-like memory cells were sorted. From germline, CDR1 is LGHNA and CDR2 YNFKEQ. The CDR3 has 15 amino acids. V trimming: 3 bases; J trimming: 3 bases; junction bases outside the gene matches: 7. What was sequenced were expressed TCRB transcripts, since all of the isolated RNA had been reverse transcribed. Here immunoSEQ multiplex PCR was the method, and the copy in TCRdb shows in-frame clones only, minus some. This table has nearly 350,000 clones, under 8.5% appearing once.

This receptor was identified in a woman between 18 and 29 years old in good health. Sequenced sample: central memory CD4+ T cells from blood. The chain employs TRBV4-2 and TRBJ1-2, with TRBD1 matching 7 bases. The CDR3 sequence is CASSQPPGTDYGYTF. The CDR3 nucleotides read TGTGCCAGCAGCCAGCCACCCGGGACAGACTATGGCTACACCTTC.